This T cell receptor (beta chain) was captured by sequencing in a study of T cells in Graves' hyperthyroidism and ophthalmopathy (dated by TCRdb to the late 2010s). Concerning the study at large: To identify TCR V-J signatures that set the groups apart, the researchers used a discovery cohort of 100 patients, made up of roughly 40 with Graves' ophthalmopathy and some 55 with stable Graves' hyperthyroidism. After blood sampling, hyperthyroidism patients were treated with methimazole at a starting dose of 30 mg daily, and ophthalmopathy patients were treated with high-dose intravenous methylprednisolone. The study also compared thyroid tissue and blood T-cell repertoires from 6 or 7 Graves' hyperthyroidism patients. The roughly 91 discovery patients were randomly split 7:3 into training and test sets. The paper reports TCR Vbeta CDR3 sequencing of more than 120 peripheral blood samples: approximately 41 ophthalmopathy, fewer than 80 hyperthyroidism and approximately 17 progressor patients. Whether ophthalmopathy could be predicted prospectively was tested in an independent validation cohort made up of 18 to 20 hyperthyroidism patients plus 17 patients who later progressed to ophthalmopathy. General conclusions and limits of the study: In validation, the model predicted progression to ophthalmopathy a median of about 6 months before onset, with about 71% sensitivity and almost 75% specificity. Sample size was not statistically predetermined, and investigators were not blinded to group allocation. A 13 V-J signature model separated ophthalmopathy from stable hyperthyroidism, with nearly 90% sensitivity and roughly 81% specificity in cross-validation and 80%/75% in testing. Blood samples also contained most of the expanded thyroid clonotypes (frequency above 0.001), which suggests that blood repertoires may reflect thyroid immune responses.

A patient counted as having stable Graves' hyperthyroidism if no progression to ophthalmopathy occurred over 18 months of follow-up. The hyperthyroidism patients were between 18 and 65 years old and newly diagnosed, with a disease duration of less than 2 months. Patients with uncontrolled infections, other autoimmune diseases, pregnancy or lactation were excluded. Clinical symptoms, serum thyroxine and TRAb, thyroid ultrasound, and orbital computed tomography formed the basis for the diagnoses. Trizol reagent was used to extract total RNA, and RNA quality was then checked on an Agilent 2100 Bioanalyzer. Taken from the germline V gene, the CDR1 and CDR2 loops are SQVTM and ANQGSEA. V has 6 bases trimmed and J has 7 bases trimmed; junction bases matching no gene number 3. The CDR3 runs 11 amino acids, cysteine and phenylalanine included. CDR3 DNA only is kept here, 33 bases in frame from base 1. The TCR beta CDR3 regions were amplified from the RNA transcripts. The first round of RT-PCR for the TCR CDR3 was performed with the HTBI primer set and the Qiagen OneStep RT-PCR kit. The libraries were constructed in a second round of multiplex PCR and then size-selected and purified. The libraries were sequenced on an Illumina HiSeq2000 using paired-end 100 bp reads. Processing in the source paper ran as follows. SOAPnuke was used to process the raw data, removing reads that contained adapters or uncalled bases, had a mean Phred below 15, or lacked an exact match to the constant primer or identifier. COPE v1.2.5 was used to merge the high-quality paired reads, and each unique nucleotide sequence was defined as a clonotype. MiTCR v1.1 was used to align clonotypes to the IMGT TRBV, TRBD and TRBJ reference segments. Only V-J combinations with frequency above 0.0001, covering 99.2% of repertoires, were analysed. The TCS score was defined as F50 (clonal expansion) divided by E x V (chaos), with BLOSUM62-based TCRdist calculated between CDR3 peptides within each V-J. Welch's t-statistics and random forest reduced 500 to 650 V-J features to 10 to 15, which were used in a naive Bayes classifier (R e1071). Through fastp at Q25 and MiXCR, TCRdb rebuilt clones from the public reads, retaining in-frame beta chains. All rows with the same CDR3 protein become a single entry with the most common DNA and genes. In this record, the V and J calls reflect TCRdb's handling and not the investigators' own analysis. Counted in this sample were approximately 560,000 distinct CDR3 sequences; 40% to 55% of them appeared once. Jointly, the top ten make up roughly 8.2% of the sample.

Many counts were recorded for this clonotype. Its recognized antigen is unknown. No much larger clonotype is one base removed from it; base qualities were not supplied. This sequence was found in a young woman with Graves' hyperthyroidism. Donor details come from another sample of the same person, matched by shared clones. Rearrangement joined TRBV29-1 to TRBJ1-2; 9 of the junction bases match TRBD1. The sequenced sample was peripheral blood or thyroid tissue (not recorded which). In nucleotides, the sequence is TGCAGCGTGAGGACAGGGGCTGGCTACACCTTC. It translates to CSVRTGAGYTF. Full variable domain (CDR3 extended with the reference TRBV29-1 and TRBJ1-2 proteins): SAVISQKPSRDICQRGTSLTIQCQVDSQVTMMFWYRQQPGQSLTLIATANQGSEATYESGFVIDKFPISRPNLTFSTLTVSNMSPEDSSIYLCSVRTGAGYTFGSGTRLTVV.